The source of this TCR beta chain is a study of blood T cell repertoires in COVID-19. Overall study: Sites across the United States, Italy and Spain contributed samples from acute and convalescent COVID-19. Sources were T cells, B-cell-depleted T cells, or PBMCs; the material itself was cDNA or gDNA.

As handled by the study authors: Scientists estimated how many nucleated cells there were by amplifying reference gene primers. Clones were read by immunoSEQ multiplex PCR, and TCRdb kept only the in-frame ones, dropping some. V and J calls and clone size are as listed in that table; D and trimming were resolved from the DNA. The data hold under 85,000 clones, with roughly four fifths observed a single time. Germline lookup yields CDR1 SGDLS and CDR2 YYNGEE. This CDR3 comprises 12 residues. V lost 4 bases to trimming and J lost 2 bases, with 5 bases between them. The sequenced sample consisted of peripheral blood. The chain carries TRBV9 and TRBJ2-3, with D unresolved. The sequence came from a human donor in a cohort sampled during active COVID-19. The CDR3 nucleotides are TGTGCCAGCAGCTATAACACAGATACGCAGTATTTT. Protein product: CASSYNTDTQYF. The variable domain in full, with the rest retrieved from reference TRBV9 and TRBJ2-3, is DSGVTQTPKHLITATGQRVTLRCSPRSGDLSVYWYQQSLDQGLQFLIQYYNGEERAKGNILERFSAQQFPDLHSELNLSSLELGDSALYFCASSYNTDTQYFGPGTRLTVL.